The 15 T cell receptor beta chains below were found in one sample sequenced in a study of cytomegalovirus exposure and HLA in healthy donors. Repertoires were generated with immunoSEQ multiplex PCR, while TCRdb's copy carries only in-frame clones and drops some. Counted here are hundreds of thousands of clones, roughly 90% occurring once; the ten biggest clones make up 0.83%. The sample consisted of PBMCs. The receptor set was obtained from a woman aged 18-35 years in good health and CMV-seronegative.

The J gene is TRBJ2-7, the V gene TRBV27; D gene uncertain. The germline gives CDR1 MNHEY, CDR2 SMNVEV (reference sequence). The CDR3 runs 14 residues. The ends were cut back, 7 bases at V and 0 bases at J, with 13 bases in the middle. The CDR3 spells CASIRLGSSYEQYF. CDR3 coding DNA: TGTGCCAGCATAAGGCTGGGCAGCTCCTACGAGCAGTACTTC.

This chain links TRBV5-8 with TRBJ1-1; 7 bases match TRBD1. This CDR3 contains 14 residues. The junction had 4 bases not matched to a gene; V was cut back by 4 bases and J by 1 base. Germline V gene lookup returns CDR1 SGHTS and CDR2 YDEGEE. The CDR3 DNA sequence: TGTGCCAGCAGCCGATACAGGGGGAACACTGAAGCTTTCTTT. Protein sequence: CASSRYRGNTEAFF.

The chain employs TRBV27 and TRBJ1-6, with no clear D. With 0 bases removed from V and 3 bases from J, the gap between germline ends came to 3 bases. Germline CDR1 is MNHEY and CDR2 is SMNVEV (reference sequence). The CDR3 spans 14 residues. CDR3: CASSLSLYNSPLHF. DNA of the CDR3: TGTGCCAGCAGTTTATCCCTCTATAATTCACCCCTCCACTTT.

In DNA, the CDR3 is TGTGCCTGGTCCGGGACAGGGGGCCTGGGGACTGAAGCTTTCTTT. Translated: CAWSGTGGLGTEAFF. The V and J genes are TRBV30 and TRBJ1-1; 12 bases line up with TRBD1. The CDR3 is 15 residues long. Germline V gene lookup returns CDR1 GTSNPN and CDR2 SVGIG (reference sequence). V lost 5 bases, J lost 5 bases, and 9 bases stayed unmatched.

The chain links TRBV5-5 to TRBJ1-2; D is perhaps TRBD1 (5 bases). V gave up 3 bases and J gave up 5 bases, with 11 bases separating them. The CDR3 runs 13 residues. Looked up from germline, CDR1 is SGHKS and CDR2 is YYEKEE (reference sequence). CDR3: CASSYIDRYGYTF. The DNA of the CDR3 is TGTGCCAGCAGCTACATAGACAGATATGGCTACACCTTC.

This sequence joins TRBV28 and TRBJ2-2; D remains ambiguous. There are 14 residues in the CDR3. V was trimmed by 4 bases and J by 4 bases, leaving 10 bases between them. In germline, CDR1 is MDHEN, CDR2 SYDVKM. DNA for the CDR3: TGTGCCAGCAGTTCACCACACCTCACCGGGGAGCTGTTTTTT. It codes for CASSSPHLTGELFF.

The CDR3 reads CASSPGGWGLAGTYEQYF. The CDR3 nucleotides read TGTGCCAGCAGTCCCGGGGGTTGGGGACTAGCGGGGACCTACGAGCAGTACTTC. The rearrangement links TRBV28 to TRBJ2-7; 13 bases fit TRBD2. Germline V gene data show CDR1 as MDHEN and CDR2 as SYDVKM. This CDR3 is 18 amino acids long. Losses at the gene ends were 5 bases for V and 2 bases for J; bases not matched to a gene: 12.

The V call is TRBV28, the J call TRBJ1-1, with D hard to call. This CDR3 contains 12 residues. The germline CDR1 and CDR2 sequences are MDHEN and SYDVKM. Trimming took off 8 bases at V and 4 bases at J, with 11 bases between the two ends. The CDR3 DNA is TGTGCCAGCTCCAACCCGGGCACTGAAGCTTTCTTT. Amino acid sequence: CASSNPGTEAFF. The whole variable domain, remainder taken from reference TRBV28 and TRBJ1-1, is DVKVTQSSRYLVKRTGEKVFLECVQDMDHENMFWYRQDPGLGLRLIYFSYDVKMKEKGDIPEGYSVSREKKERFSLILESASTNQTSMYLCASSNPGTEAFFGQGTRLTVV.

The CDR3, as DNA: TGTGCCAGCAGTGCCGCGGGCTCTGGCGGAAACACCATATATTTT. Its translation: CASSAAGSGGNTIYF. The chain uses TRBV27 and TRBJ1-3; D is unresolved. Trimming took off 5 bases at V and 4 bases at J, with 15 bases between the two ends. The length of the CDR3 is 15 residues. Germline-derived CDR1 and CDR2 are MNHEY and SMNVEV (reference sequence).

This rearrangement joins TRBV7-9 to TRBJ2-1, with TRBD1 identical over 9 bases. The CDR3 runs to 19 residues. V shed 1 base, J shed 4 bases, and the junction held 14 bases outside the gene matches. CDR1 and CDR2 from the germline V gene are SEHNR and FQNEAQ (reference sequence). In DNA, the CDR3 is TGTGCCAGCAGCTTAGTTGGAGCGACAGGGGGTAACCTTTACAATGAGCAGTTCTTC. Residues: CASSLVGATGGNLYNEQFF.

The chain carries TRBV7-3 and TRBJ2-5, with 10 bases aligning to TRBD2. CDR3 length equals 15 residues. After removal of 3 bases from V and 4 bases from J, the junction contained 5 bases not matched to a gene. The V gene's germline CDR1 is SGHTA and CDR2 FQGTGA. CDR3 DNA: TGTGCCAGCAGCTTTATAGCGGGAGGATCAGAGACCCAGTACTTC. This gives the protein CASSFIAGGSETQYF.

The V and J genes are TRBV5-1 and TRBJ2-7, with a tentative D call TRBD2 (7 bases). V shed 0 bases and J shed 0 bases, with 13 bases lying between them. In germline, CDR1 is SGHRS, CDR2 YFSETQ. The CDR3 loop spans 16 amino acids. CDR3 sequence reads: CASSLEGAGASYEQYF. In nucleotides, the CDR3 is TGCGCCAGCAGCTTGGAAGGGGCGGGGGCCTCCTACGAGCAGTACTTC.

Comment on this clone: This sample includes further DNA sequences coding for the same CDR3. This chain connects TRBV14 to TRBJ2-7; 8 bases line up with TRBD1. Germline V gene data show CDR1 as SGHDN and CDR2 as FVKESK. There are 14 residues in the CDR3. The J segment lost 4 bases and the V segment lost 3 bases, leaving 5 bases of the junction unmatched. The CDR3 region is CASSHGTGKYEQYF. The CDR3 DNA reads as TGTGCCAGCAGCCACGGGACAGGAAAATACGAGCAGTACTTC. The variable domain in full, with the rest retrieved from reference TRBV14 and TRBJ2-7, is EAGVTQFPSHSVIEKGQTVTLRCDPISGHDNLYWYRRVMGKEIKFLLHFVKESKQDESGMPNNRFLAERTGGTYSTLKVQPAELEDSGVYFCASSHGTGKYEQYFGPGTRLTVT.

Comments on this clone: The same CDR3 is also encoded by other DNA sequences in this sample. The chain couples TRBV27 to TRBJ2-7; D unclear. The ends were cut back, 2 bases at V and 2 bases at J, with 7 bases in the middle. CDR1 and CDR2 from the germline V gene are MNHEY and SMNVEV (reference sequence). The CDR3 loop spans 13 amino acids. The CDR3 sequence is CASSLLGTYEQYF. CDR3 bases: TGTGCCAGCAGTTTACTGGGCACCTACGAGCAGTACTTC.

The CDR3 nucleotides read TGTGCCAGCTCACCATCAGGCGTGCGGGGTAGGGACACTGAAGCTTTCTTT. This gives the protein CASSPSGVRGRDTEAFF. The V gene is TRBV18, the J gene TRBJ1-1; the D is unclear. The CDR3 sequence is 17 residues long. Germline lookup yields CDR1 KGHSH and CDR2 LQKENI. V was cut by 2 bases and J by 3 bases, with 19 bases left in between.